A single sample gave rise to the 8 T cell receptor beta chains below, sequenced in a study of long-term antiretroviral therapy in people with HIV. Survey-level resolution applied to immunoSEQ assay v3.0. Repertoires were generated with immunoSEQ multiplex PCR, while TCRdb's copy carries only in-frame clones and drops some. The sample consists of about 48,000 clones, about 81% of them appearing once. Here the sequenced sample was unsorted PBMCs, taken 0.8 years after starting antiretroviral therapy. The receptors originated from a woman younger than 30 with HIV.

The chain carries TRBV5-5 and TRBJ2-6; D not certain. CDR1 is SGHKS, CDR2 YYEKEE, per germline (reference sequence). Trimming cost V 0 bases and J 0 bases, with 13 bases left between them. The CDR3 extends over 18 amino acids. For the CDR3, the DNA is TGTGCCAGCAGCTTGGAAGCCCTTCCCCTCTCTGGGGCCAACGTCCTGACTTTC. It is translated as CASSLEALPLSGANVLTF.

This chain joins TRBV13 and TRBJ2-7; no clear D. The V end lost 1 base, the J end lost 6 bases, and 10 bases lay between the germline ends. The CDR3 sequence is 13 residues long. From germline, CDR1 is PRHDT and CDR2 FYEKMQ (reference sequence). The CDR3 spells CASSLVKSSEQYF. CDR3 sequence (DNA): TGTGCCAGCAGCTTAGTTAAGTCAAGCGAGCAGTACTTC.

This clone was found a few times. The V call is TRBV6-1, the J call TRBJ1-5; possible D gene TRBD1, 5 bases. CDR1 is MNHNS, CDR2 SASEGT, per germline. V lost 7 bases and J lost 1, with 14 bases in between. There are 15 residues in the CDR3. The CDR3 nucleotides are TGTGCCAGCACCCAGCCGGGACGGAGCAATCAGCCCCAGCATTTT. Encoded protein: CASTQPGRSNQPQHF.

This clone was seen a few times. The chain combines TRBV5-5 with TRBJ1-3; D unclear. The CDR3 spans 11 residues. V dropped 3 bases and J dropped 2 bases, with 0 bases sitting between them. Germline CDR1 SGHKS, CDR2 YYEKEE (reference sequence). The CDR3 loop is CASSSGNTIYF. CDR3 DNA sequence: TGTGCCAGCAGCTCTGGAAACACCATATATTTT.

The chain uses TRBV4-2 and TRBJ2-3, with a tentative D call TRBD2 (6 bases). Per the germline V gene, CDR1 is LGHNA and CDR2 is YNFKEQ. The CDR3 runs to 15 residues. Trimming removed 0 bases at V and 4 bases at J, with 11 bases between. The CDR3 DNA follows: TGTGCCAGCAGCCAAGAGGCGGGGAAGGCAGATACGCAGTATTTT. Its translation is CASSQEAGKADTQYF.

The CDR3 region is CASSFGASYEQYF. The CDR3 region has the DNA TGTGCCAGCAGTTTCGGGGCCTCCTACGAGCAGTACTTC. This rearrangement joins TRBV27 to TRBJ2-7; D possibly uses TRBD1 or TRBD2 (5 bases each). The CDR3 runs to 13 residues. V was trimmed by 3 bases and J by 0 bases, leaving 6 bases between them. Germline-derived CDR1 and CDR2 are MNHEY and SMNVEV (reference sequence).

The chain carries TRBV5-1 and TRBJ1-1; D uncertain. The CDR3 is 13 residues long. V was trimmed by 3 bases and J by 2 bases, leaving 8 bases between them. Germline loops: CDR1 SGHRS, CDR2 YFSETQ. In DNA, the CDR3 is TGCGCCAGCAGCTCGCAGGTAAACACTGAAGCTTTCTTT. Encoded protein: CASSSQVNTEAFF.

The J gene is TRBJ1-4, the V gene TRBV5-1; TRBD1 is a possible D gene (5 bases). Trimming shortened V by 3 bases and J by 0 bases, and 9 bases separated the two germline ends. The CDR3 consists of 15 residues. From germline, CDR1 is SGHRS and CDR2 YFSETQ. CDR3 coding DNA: TGCGCCAGCAGCTCTAGGGGTGCAACTAATGAAAAACTGTTTTTT. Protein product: CASSSRGATNEKLFF.